Here is one T cell receptor beta chain with its context. The time point was: after dendritic cell vaccination, including at tumor progression/relapse. The data were produced by immunoSEQ multiplex PCR, yet TCRdb's version contains in-frame clones alone and is incomplete. The data show tens of thousands of clones, roughly 80% seen once. This sample was taken from a study of glioma-infiltrating T cells after dendritic cell vaccination. CDR3 length: 15 amino acids. Germline-derived CDR1 and CDR2 are LNHNV and YYDKDF (reference sequence). V lost 9 bases to trimming and J lost 5 bases, with 22 bases between them.

Sequenced material: blood, taken after dendritic cell vaccination. The sequence came from a human donor with glioblastoma. J is TRBJ1-1 and V is TRBV15; D is perhaps TRBD1 (6 bases). This chain's CDR3 is CATGGGYVPYTEAFF. In nucleotides, the CDR3 is TGTGCCACGGGGGGGGGCTACGTGCCATATACTGAAGCTTTCTTT.